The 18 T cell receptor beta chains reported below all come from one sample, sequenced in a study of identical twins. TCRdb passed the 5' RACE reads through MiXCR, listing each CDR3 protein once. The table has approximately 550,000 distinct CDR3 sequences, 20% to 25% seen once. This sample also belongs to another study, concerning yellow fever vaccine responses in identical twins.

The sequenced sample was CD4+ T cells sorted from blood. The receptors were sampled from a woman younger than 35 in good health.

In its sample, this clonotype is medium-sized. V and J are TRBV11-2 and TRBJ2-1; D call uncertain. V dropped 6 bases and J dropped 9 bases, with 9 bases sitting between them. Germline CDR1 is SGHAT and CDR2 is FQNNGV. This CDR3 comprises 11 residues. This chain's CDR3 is CASSLVAEQFF. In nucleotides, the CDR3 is TGTGCCAGCAGTCTCGTGGCTGAGCAGTTCTTC.

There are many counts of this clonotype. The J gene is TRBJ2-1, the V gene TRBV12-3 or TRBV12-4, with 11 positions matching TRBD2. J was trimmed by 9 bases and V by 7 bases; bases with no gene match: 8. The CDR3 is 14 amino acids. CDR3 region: CASTLTSGISEQFF. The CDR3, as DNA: TGTGCCAGCACCCTGACTAGCGGGATTAGTGAGCAGTTCTTC.

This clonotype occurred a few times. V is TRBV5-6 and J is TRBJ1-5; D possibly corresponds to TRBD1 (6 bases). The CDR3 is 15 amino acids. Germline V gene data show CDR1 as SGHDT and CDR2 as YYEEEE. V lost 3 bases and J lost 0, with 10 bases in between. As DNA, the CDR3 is TGTGCCAGCAGCTGGGGGCCCGATAGCAATCAGCCCCAGCATTTT. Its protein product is CASSWGPDSNQPQHF.

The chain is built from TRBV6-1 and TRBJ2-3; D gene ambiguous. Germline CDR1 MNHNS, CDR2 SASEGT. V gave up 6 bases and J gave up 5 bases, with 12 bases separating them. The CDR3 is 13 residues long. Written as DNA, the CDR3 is TGTGCCAGCAGCAATCAACCTCGAGATACGCAGTATTTT. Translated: CASSNQPRDTQYF.

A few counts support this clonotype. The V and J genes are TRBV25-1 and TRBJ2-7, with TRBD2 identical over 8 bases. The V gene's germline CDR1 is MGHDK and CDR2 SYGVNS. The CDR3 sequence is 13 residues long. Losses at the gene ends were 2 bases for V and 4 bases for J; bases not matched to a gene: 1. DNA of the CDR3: TGTGCCAGCAGTGAAGGACTAGCTTACGAGCAGTACTTC. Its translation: CASSEGLAYEQYF.

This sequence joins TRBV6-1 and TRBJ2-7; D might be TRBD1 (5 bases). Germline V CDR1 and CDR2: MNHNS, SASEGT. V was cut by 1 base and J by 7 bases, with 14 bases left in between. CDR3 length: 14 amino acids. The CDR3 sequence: CASSEVTAFWEQYV. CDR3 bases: TGTGCCAGCAGTGAAGTGACAGCTTTTTGGGAGCAGTACGTC.

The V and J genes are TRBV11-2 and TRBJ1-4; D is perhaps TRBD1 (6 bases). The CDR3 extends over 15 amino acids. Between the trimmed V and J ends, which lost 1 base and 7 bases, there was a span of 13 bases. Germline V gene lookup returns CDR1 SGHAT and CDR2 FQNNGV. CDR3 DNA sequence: TGTGCCAGCAGCTTAGGTCAGGGGAGGAGTGAAAAACTGTTTTTT. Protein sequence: CASSLGQGRSEKLFF.

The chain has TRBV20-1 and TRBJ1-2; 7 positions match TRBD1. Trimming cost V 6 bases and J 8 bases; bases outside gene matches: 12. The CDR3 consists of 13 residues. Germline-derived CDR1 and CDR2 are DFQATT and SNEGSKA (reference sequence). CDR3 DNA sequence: TGCAGTGCCCACCGACAGGGACTGGGAGGCTACACCTTC. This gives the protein CSAHRQGLGGYTF.

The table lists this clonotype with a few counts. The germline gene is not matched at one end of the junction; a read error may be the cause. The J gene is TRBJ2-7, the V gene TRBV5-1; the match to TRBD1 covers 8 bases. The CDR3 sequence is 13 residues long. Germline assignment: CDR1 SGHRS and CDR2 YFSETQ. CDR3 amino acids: CASSLDRDEEQYF. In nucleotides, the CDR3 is TGCGCCAGCAGTTTGGACAGGGATGAGGAGCAGTACTTC.

CDR3 sequence reads: CASSLDVTGGRETQYF. In nucleotides, the CDR3 is TGTGCCAGCAGTTTAGATGTGACAGGGGGCCGAGAGACCCAGTACTTC. This rearrangement joins TRBV12-3 or TRBV12-4 to TRBJ2-5, with 10 positions matching TRBD1. The CDR3 spans 16 residues. V shed 1 base, J shed 4 bases, and the junction held 6 bases outside the gene matches.

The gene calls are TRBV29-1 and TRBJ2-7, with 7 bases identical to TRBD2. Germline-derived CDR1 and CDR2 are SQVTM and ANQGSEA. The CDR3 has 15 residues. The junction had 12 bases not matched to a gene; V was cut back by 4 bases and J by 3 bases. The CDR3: CSVVSERDFYYEQYF. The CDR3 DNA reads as TGCAGCGTTGTGTCCGAGCGGGATTTCTACTACGAGCAGTACTTC.

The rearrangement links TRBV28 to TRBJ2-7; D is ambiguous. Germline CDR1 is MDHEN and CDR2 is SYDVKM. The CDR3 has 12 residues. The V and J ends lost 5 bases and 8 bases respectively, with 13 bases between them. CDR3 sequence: CASSPLMEQQYF. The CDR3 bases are TGTGCCAGCAGTCCCCTAATGGAGCAGCAGTACTTC.

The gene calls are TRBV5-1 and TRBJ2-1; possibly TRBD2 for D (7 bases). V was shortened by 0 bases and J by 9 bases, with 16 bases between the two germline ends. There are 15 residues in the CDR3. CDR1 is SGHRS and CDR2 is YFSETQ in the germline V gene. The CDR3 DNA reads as TGCGCCAGCAGCTTGGTTCCAGGCGGGGGCGGTGAGCAGTTCTTC. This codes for CASSLVPGGGGEQFF.

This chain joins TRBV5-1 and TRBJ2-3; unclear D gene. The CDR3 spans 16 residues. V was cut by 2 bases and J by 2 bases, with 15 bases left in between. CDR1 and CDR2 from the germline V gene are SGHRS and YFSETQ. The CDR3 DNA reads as TGCGCCAGCAGCTTCAGTGCAGGCTCCCACACAGATACGCAGTATTTT. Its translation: CASSFSAGSHTDTQYF.

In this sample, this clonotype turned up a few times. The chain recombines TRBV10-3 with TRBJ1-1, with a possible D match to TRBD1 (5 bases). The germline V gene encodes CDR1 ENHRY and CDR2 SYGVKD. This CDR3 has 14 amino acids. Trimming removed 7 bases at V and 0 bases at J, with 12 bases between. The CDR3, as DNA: TGTGCCATCAAGGAAGACAGCATGAACACTGAAGCTTTCTTT. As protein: CAIKEDSMNTEAFF.

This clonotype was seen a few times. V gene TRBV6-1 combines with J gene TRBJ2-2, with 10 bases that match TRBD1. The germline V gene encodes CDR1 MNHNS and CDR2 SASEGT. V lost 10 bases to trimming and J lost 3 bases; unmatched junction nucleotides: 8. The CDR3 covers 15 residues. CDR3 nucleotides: TGTGCCACCAGAAGGACAGGGGGGGACACCGGGGAGCTGTTTTTT. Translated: CATRRTGGDTGELFF.

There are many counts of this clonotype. CDR3 in DNA: TGCGCCAGCAGCTTTAGTGGGGACGAGCAGTACTTC. Amino acids: CASSFSGDEQYF. The rearrangement uses TRBV5-1 and TRBJ2-7; no reliable D call. Trimming took 2 bases from V and 5 from J, leaving 8 bases between them. CDR1 and CDR2 (germline): SGHRS, YFSETQ. The CDR3 contains 12 residues.

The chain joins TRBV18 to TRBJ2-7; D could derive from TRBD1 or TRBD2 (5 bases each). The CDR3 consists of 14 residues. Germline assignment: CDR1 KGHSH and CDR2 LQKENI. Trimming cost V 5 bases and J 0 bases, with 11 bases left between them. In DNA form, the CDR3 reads TGTGCCAGCTCAAGGGACCTGAGCTCCTACGAGCAGTACGTC. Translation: CASSRDLSSYEQYV.